Listed here are 24 T cell receptor beta chains from one sample, sequenced in a study of blood T cell repertoires in COVID-19. Using immunoSEQ multiplex PCR, the repertoire was profiled, and TCRdb retains in-frame clones only, with some absent. This repertoire shows 250,000 to 300,000 clones, approximately 86% found once; its top ten account for about 3%. What was sequenced was peripheral blood. These receptors came from a woman in her late teens or twenties with acute or convalescent COVID-19.

This clone was counted a single time. The chain joins TRBV21-1 to TRBJ2-7; the D call of TRBD2 is as the table states it, not checked on the DNA. TRBV21-1 is annotated as a pseudogene. The CDR3 is 20 amino acids. CDR3 nucleotides: TGTGCCAGCAGCAAAGGGATGAGGGAGGGTGGTTCTGGGGACTCCTACGAGCAGTACTTC. This sequence encodes CASSKGMREGGSGDSYEQYF.

The chain joins TRBV5-6 to TRBJ1-1; 10 bases map to TRBD1. CDR1 is SGHDT, CDR2 YYEEEE, per germline. The CDR3 is 17 amino acids. Unmatched junction bases numbered 10, after V lost 1 base and J lost 4 bases. The CDR3 sequence is CASSLLGTGVRGTEAFF. CDR3 in DNA: TGTGCCAGCAGCTTGCTGGGGACAGGGGTGAGGGGCACTGAAGCTTTCTTT. Together with reference TRBV5-6 and TRBJ1-1, the CDR3 gives the full variable domain: DAGVTQSPTHLIKTRGQQVTLRCSPKSGHDTVSWYQQALGQGPQFIFQYYEEEERQRGNFPDRFSGHQFPNYSSELNVNALLLGDSALYLCASSLLGTGVRGTEAFFGQGTRLTVV.

This chain uses TRBV5-1 with TRBJ2-1; the D gene is possibly TRBD2 (6 bases). This CDR3 has 18 amino acids. Trimming removed 0 bases from V and 0 bases from J, with 16 bases in between. Looked up from germline, CDR1 is SGHRS and CDR2 is YFSETQ. The CDR3 protein is CASSLANRLDSSYNEQFF. CDR3 nucleotides: TGCGCCAGCAGCTTGGCTAACCGACTAGACAGCTCCTACAATGAGCAGTTCTTC.

The chain is built from TRBV7-9 and TRBJ1-1; 9 positions match TRBD1. The CDR3 loop spans 17 amino acids. Looked up from germline, CDR1 is SEHNR and CDR2 is FQNEAQ (reference sequence). The V and J ends lost 5 bases and 3 bases, in that order; junction bases with no gene match: 13. The CDR3 reads CASSSGTGIVWDTEAFF. CDR3 nucleotide sequence: TGTGCCAGCAGCAGCGGGACAGGGATCGTCTGGGACACTGAAGCTTTCTTT.

The chain has TRBV7-9 and TRBJ2-7; D is possibly TRBD2 (6 bases). The CDR3 is 14 amino acids. Germline loops: CDR1 SEHNR, CDR2 FQNEAQ (reference sequence). V was shortened by 3 bases and J by 1 base, with 10 bases between the two germline ends. CDR3 loop: CASSLAGSSYEQYF. Written as DNA, the CDR3 is TGTGCCAGCAGCTTGGCGGGGAGTTCCTACGAGCAGTACTTC. The whole variable domain, filled in from reference TRBV7-9 and TRBJ2-7, reads DTGVSQNPRHKITKRGQNVTFRCDPISEHNRLYWYRQTLGQGPEFLTYFQNEAQLEKSRLLSDRFSAERPKGSFSTLEIQRTEQGDSAMYLCASSLAGSSYEQYFGPGTRLTVT.

The chain recombines TRBV5-4 with TRBJ2-3, with D perhaps TRBD2 (6 bases). The length of the CDR3 is 12 residues. Germline-derived CDR1 and CDR2 are SGHNT and YYREEE (reference sequence). V dropped 3 bases and J dropped 4 bases, with 6 bases sitting between them. CDR3 region: CASSWGADTQYF. CDR3 DNA sequence: TGTGCCAGCAGCTGGGGGGCAGATACGCAGTATTTT. Together with reference TRBV5-4 and TRBJ2-3, the CDR3 gives the full variable domain: ETGVTQSPTHLIKTRGQQVTLRCSSQSGHNTVSWYQQALGQGPQFIFQYYREEENGRGNFPPRFSGLQFPNYSSELNVNALELDDSALYLCASSWGADTQYFGPGTRLTVL.

The genes are TRBV2 and TRBJ2-7, with 11 bases fitting TRBD2. Trimming took 6 bases from V and 0 from J; bases not matched to a gene: 4. The V gene's germline CDR1 is SNHLY and CDR2 FYNNEI. The CDR3 has 15 amino acids. In DNA, the CDR3 is TGTGCCAGCAGGGAGACTAGCGGGACCTCCTACGAGCAGTACTTC. This codes for CASRETSGTSYEQYF.

The chain joins TRBV9 to TRBJ1-4; the match to TRBD1 covers 9 bases. The trim removed 3 bases at V and 4 bases at J, leaving 1 base unmatched. Germline V gene lookup returns CDR1 SGDLS and CDR2 YYNGEE. The CDR3 has 14 residues. CDR3 residues: CASSADRGNEKLFF. The DNA of the CDR3 is TGTGCCAGCAGCGCGGACAGGGGTAATGAAAAACTGTTTTTT.

The chain is built from TRBV13 and TRBJ1-2; D unclear. Germline V lookup: CDR1 PRHDT, CDR2 FYEKMQ (reference sequence). The CDR3 contains 14 residues. Trimming took off 0 bases at V and 2 bases at J, with 7 bases between the two ends. The CDR3: CASSLGLTNYGYTF. The CDR3 DNA reads as TGTGCCAGCAGCTTAGGACTCACGAACTATGGCTACACCTTC.

The sample holds a few counts of this clone. The chain has TRBV11-3 and TRBJ2-5; 9 bases line up with TRBD2. The CDR3 extends over 16 amino acids. The ends lost 1 base at V and 0 bases at J; junction bases unmatched: 3. Looked up from germline, CDR1 is SGHNT and CDR2 is YENEEA. CDR3 in amino acids: CASSLGLAANQETQYF. Here the CDR3 DNA reads TGTGCCAGCAGCTTAGGACTAGCGGCGAACCAAGAGACCCAGTACTTC.

The chain carries TRBV18 and TRBJ2-7; 8 positions match TRBD2. The CDR3 is 14 residues long. CDR1 and CDR2 from the germline V gene are KGHSH and LQKENI. Trimming at V came to 8 bases and at J to 3 bases, leaving 9 bases not matched to a gene. CDR3 DNA sequence: TGTGCCAGCACAACTAGCGGTTCTAACTACGAGCAGTACTTC. Protein product: CASTTSGSNYEQYF.

V and J are TRBV6-5 and TRBJ2-3, with a possible D match to TRBD2 (6 bases). The CDR3 is 14 residues long. The V end was cut by 4 bases, the J end by 0 bases, with 8 bases between. CDR1 is MNHEY, CDR2 SVGAGI, per germline. The CDR3 nucleotides read TGTGCCAGCAGTTCCGGGACTAGCACAGATACGCAGTATTTT. Residues: CASSSGTSTDTQYF.

The chain uses TRBV19 and TRBJ1-6, with D maybe TRBD1 (6 bases). The V gene's germline CDR1 is LNHDA and CDR2 SQIVND (reference sequence). V was shortened by 4 bases and J by 2 bases, with 18 bases between the two germline ends. This CDR3 comprises 18 residues. In nucleotides, the CDR3 is TGTGCCAGTAGTAGACTCGGCGGGGGCGCACCCTATAATTCACCCCTCCACTTT. It codes for CASSRLGGGAPYNSPLHF.

The gene calls are TRBV6-2 or TRBV6-3 and TRBJ2-5, with TRBD2 matching 8 bases. V was pared by 3 bases and J by 4 bases, with 10 bases of the junction left unmatched. Germline lookup yields CDR1 MNHEY and CDR2 SVGEGT. The CDR3 loop spans 16 amino acids. The CDR3 DNA is TGTGCCAGCAGTTATTTGGTAGCGGGATCGGCAGAGACCCAGTACTTC. Amino acid sequence: CASSYLVAGSAETQYF.

This clone was counted a single time. This chain joins TRBV11-2 and TRBJ2-5; 9 positions agree with TRBD1. Germline CDR1 SGHAT, CDR2 FQNNGV. The J segment lost 9 bases and the V segment lost 5 bases, leaving 7 bases of the junction unmatched. The CDR3 consists of 13 residues. The CDR3: CASSPGQGLAQYF. The CDR3 DNA is TGTGCCAGCAGCCCGGGACAGGGTTTGGCCCAGTACTTC.

The chain joins TRBV19 to TRBJ2-1; D ambiguous. V dropped 6 bases and J dropped 3 bases, with 12 bases sitting between them. Germline CDR1 is LNHDA and CDR2 is SQIVND (reference sequence). The CDR3 is 14 amino acids. In DNA form, the CDR3 reads TGTGCCAGTAGCCTGTACTCGGGCTACAATGAGCAGTTCTTC. Protein product: CASSLYSGYNEQFF.

The chain links TRBV4-3 to TRBJ1-3; 8 nucleotides match TRBD1. CDR1 and CDR2 from the germline V gene are LGHNA and YSLEER. The V gene end was trimmed by 1 base and the J gene end by 4 bases; junction bases not matched to a gene: 9. This CDR3 contains 17 residues. CDR3 bases: TGCGCCAGCAGCCAAGCGTTTGTGGACAGGGAAGGAAACACCATATATTTT. Residues: CASSQAFVDREGNTIYF.

This clone was found once. This same CDR3 is encoded by further DNA sequences in the sample. This chain uses TRBV7-2 with TRBJ1-5, with TRBD1 matching over 9 bases. The CDR3 consists of 15 residues. CDR1 SGHTA and CDR2 FQGNSA come from the germline V gene. Germline trimming cut 4 bases from V and 2 bases from J; bases unmatched to any gene: 3. CDR3 coding DNA: TGTGCCAGCAGCTCGGGACAGGGACGCAATCAGCCCCAGCATTTT. Translated, it gives CASSSGQGRNQPQHF.

V gene TRBV27 combines with J gene TRBJ1-2, with a weak D call TRBD1 (5 bases). The ends were cut back, 4 bases at V and 8 bases at J, with 23 bases in the middle. In germline, CDR1 is MNHEY, CDR2 SMNVEV (reference sequence). The CDR3 consists of 16 residues. CDR3 protein: CASSWGSGGLLTGYTF. The CDR3, as DNA: TGTGCCAGCAGTTGGGGAAGCGGGGGACTCCTAACGGGCTACACCTTC.

Here the CDR3 reads CASRPMEIPNYGYTF. In DNA, the CDR3 is TGTGCCAGTAGGCCCATGGAGATTCCAAACTATGGCTACACCTTC. V gene TRBV19 combines with J gene TRBJ1-2; D unresolved. Trimming removed 6 bases at V and 2 bases at J, with 16 bases between. The CDR3 runs to 15 residues. From germline, CDR1 is LNHDA and CDR2 SQIVND (reference sequence). The entire variable domain, with the rest obtained from reference TRBV19 and TRBJ1-2, is as follows: DGGITQSPKYLFRKEGQNVTLSCEQNLNHDAMYWYRQDPGQGLRLIYYSQIVNDFQKGDIAEGYSVSREKKESFPLTVTSAQKNPTAFYLCASRPMEIPNYGYTFGSGTRLTVV.

This chain connects TRBV9 to TRBJ2-7, with TRBD2 as a possible D gene (5 bases). Trimming pared 0 bases from V and 8 bases from J, leaving 18 bases between. The length of the CDR3 is 15 residues. Germline V CDR1 and CDR2: SGDLS, YYNGEE. CDR3 sequence: CASSVDTAGRNKQYF. The CDR3, as DNA: TGTGCCAGCAGCGTAGACACGGCGGGCCGAAATAAGCAGTACTTC.

This clone showed up just once. J is TRBJ2-7 and V is TRBV7-9; 9 positions agree with TRBD2. V shed 4 bases and J 5 bases; nucleotides not matched to a gene: 6. In germline, CDR1 is SEHNR, CDR2 FQNEAQ (reference sequence). The CDR3 has 14 residues. The CDR3, as DNA: TGTGCCAGCAGCTATAGCGGGAGTTCACACGAGCAGTACTTC. Translation gives CASSYSGSSHEQYF.

This chain joins TRBV28 and TRBJ1-2, with no clear D. Germline V gives CDR1 MDHEN, CDR2 SYDVKM. The CDR3 consists of 12 residues. Trimming left V 2 bases short and J 3 bases short, with 4 bases between. The CDR3 is CASSLRDYGYTF. Here the CDR3 DNA reads TGTGCCAGCAGTTTAAGAGACTATGGCTACACCTTC.

Here the CDR3 reads CASSYPVTSATYEQYF. The CDR3 DNA reads as TGTGCCAGCAGTTACCCCGTTACTAGCGCCACCTACGAGCAGTACTTC. J is TRBJ2-7 and V is TRBV6-2 or TRBV6-3; 7 nucleotides agree with TRBD2. This CDR3 region has 16 residues. CDR1 and CDR2 from the germline V gene are MNHEY and SVGEGT. The junction had 9 bases not matched to a gene; V was cut back by 2 bases and J by 2 bases.